These T cell receptor beta chains were read from a single sample in a study of blood T cells in healthy people across ages. One entry per CDR3 protein results from TCRdb running MiXCR on the 5' RACE reads. Among 550,000 to 700,000 distinct CDR3 sequences listed, approximately 27% were seen once. Sequencing was done on a sample of blood. The source is a woman aged 65 to 85 in good health. Each CDR3 is given with its conserved first and last residue. Each record gives: clone size, V gene, J gene, D gene, CDR3 DNA, CDR3 protein. The D gene is left open where the match is weak. Only part of the rows carry a size: once, few, many, or a class if the clone is expanded.

clone size: .; V gene: TRBV5-1; J gene: TRBJ2-7; D gene: TRBD2; CDR3 DNA: TGCGCCAGCAGAACAGCCGGGACTAGCGTGAATTACTACTTC; CDR3 protein: CASRTAGTSVNYYF
clone size: .; V gene: TRBV6-2/TRBV6-3; J gene: TRBJ2-6; D gene: .; CDR3 DNA: TGTGCCAGCAGTTACGGGCCTCGAGCCAACGTCCTGACTTTC; CDR3 protein: CASSYGPRANVLTF
clone size: few; V gene: TRBV9; J gene: TRBJ2-1; D gene: .; CDR3 DNA: TGTGCCAGCAGCGTGTCGGCGGGTTCCTACAATGAGCAGTTCTTC; CDR3 protein: CASSVSAGSYNEQFF
clone size: .; V gene: TRBV20-1; J gene: TRBJ2-1; D gene: .; CDR3 DNA: TGCAGTGCGCAAACAGGCAATGAGCAGTTCTTC; CDR3 protein: CSAQTGNEQFF
clone size: .; V gene: TRBV2; J gene: TRBJ2-5; D gene: .; CDR3 DNA: TGTGCCAGCAGTGACAACAGCCGAGAGACCCAGTACTTC; CDR3 protein: CASSDNSRETQYF
clone size: .; V gene: TRBV5-1; J gene: TRBJ1-2; D gene: .; CDR3 DNA: TGCGCCAGCAGCTTGGAGGGGCCTGATGGCTACACCTTC; CDR3 protein: CASSLEGPDGYTF
clone size: few; V gene: TRBV10-3; J gene: TRBJ2-7; D gene: .; CDR3 DNA: TGTGCCATCAGTCCGTTCCGTTCCTCCACCTCCTACGAGCAGTACTTC; CDR3 protein: CAISPFRSSTSYEQYF
clone size: .; V gene: TRBV7-2; J gene: TRBJ2-3; D gene: .; CDR3 DNA: TGTGCCAGCAGCTCCCCTCCGGGGCAGGGAGATACGCAGTATTTT; CDR3 protein: CASSSPPGQGDTQYF
clone size: .; V gene: TRBV9; J gene: TRBJ1-1; D gene: TRBD1; CDR3 DNA: TGTGCCAGCAGCCCTCAACAGGGGCCAGTCACTGAAGCTTTCTTT; CDR3 protein: CASSPQQGPVTEAFF
clone size: few; V gene: TRBV20-1; J gene: TRBJ2-3; D gene: TRBD2; CDR3 DNA: TGCAGTGCTAGACAGCCTAGCGGGAGGAAAGATACGCAGTATTTT; CDR3 protein: CSARQPSGRKDTQYF
clone size: .; V gene: TRBV19; J gene: TRBJ2-1; D gene: TRBD2; CDR3 DNA: TGTGCCAGTAGTCCCAGGCCGGGACTAGCGGGACTGAGCTCCTACAATGAGCAGTTCTTC; CDR3 protein: CASSPRPGLAGLSSYNEQFF
clone size: .; V gene: TRBV10-3; J gene: TRBJ2-1; D gene: .; CDR3 DNA: TGTGCCATCGGTGAGCGCGGGACACCAAACAATGAGCAGTTCTTC; CDR3 protein: CAIGERGTPNNEQFF
clone size: few; V gene: TRBV20-1; J gene: TRBJ2-7; D gene: .; CDR3 DNA: TGCAGTGCAGTCCCGAGTGGGTTGTCCTACGAGCAGTACTTC; CDR3 protein: CSAVPSGLSYEQYF
clone size: few; V gene: TRBV12-3/TRBV12-4; J gene: TRBJ2-7; D gene: TRBD1; CDR3 DNA: TGTGCCAGTGGGGACAGGGGGATTAACTACGAGCAGTACTTC; CDR3 protein: CASGDRGINYEQYF
clone size: .; V gene: TRBV25-1; J gene: TRBJ2-5; D gene: .; CDR3 DNA: TGTGCCAGCGCCCGGGGAGGAAACCAAGAGACCCAGTACTTC; CDR3 protein: CASARGGNQETQYF
clone size: .; V gene: TRBV30; J gene: TRBJ2-1; D gene: .; CDR3 DNA: TGTGCCTGGGTATCCAGGGGGGCGGGAAATGAGCAGTTCTTC; CDR3 protein: CAWVSRGAGNEQFF
clone size: few; V gene: TRBV5-1; J gene: TRBJ2-7; D gene: TRBD1; CDR3 DNA: TGCGCCAGCAGCCCGGGACAGGGGAGCTCCTACGAGCAGTACTTC; CDR3 protein: CASSPGQGSSYEQYF